One T cell receptor beta chain is described in this entry. Its antigen is unknown. The germline gives CDR1 GTSNPN, CDR2 SVGIG (reference sequence). With 3 bases clipped from V and 1 base from J, the junction kept 13 bases outside the gene matches. There are 20 residues in the CDR3. The sample comes from a study of T cells in Graves' hyperthyroidism and ophthalmopathy. Study-level points and caveats: Classification by a 13 V-J model distinguished ophthalmopathy from stable hyperthyroidism.

Researchers took RNA transcripts and amplified the TCR beta CDR3 regions from them. During a first-round RT-PCR of the TCR CDR3, the HTBI primer set was used. TCRdb redid the calling of the multiplex PCR reads with MiXCR, one entry per CDR3 protein. The top ten clones hold 34% of a sample with approximately 600,000 distinct CDR3 sequences, less than 25% of them seen once. A NOSPECS grade of at least 4, a Clinical Activity Score of at least 3 and duration under 3 months were recorded in ophthalmopathy patients. The chain recombines TRBV30 with TRBJ2-1; TRBD2 matches at 15 bases. The source is a man aged 25 to 40 with Graves' ophthalmopathy. Input material: blood. CDR3: CAWSGLAGGPSLGSYNEQFF. CDR3 nucleotides: TGTGCCTGGAGCGGACTAGCGGGAGGGCCGAGTCTGGGGTCCTACAATGAGCAGTTCTTC.